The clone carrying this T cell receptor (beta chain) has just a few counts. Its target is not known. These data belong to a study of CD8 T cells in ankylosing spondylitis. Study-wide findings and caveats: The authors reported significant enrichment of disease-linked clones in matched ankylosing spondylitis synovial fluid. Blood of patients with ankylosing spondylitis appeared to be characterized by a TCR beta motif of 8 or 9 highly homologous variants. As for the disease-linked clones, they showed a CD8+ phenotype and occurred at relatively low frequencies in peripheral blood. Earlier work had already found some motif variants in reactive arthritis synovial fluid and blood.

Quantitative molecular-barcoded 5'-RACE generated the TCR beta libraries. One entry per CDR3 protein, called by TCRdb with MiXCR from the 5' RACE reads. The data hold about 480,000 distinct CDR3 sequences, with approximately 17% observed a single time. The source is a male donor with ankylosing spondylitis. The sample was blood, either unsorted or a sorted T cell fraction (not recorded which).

Written as DNA, the CDR3 is TGCGCCAGCAGCGCAGACCCTTTTACGGGGAATGAGCAGTTCTTC. Its translation is CASSADPFTGNEQFF. The V call is TRBV5-1, the J call TRBJ2-1; D perhaps matches TRBD2 (5 bases). The CDR3 has 15 residues. V dropped 4 bases and J dropped 7 bases, with 18 bases sitting between them. Germline V gene lookup returns CDR1 SGHRS and CDR2 YFSETQ.